The entry below gives a single T cell receptor beta chain sequence along with its context. The data derive from a study of blood T cell repertoires in COVID-19. Background on the study: Italy, Spain and the United States were the sources of the convalescent and acute COVID-19 samples.

V lost 5 bases and J lost 0, with 15 bases in between. The CDR3 covers 16 residues. Per the germline V gene, CDR1 is SGHRS and CDR2 is YFSETQ. Profiling relied on immunoSEQ multiplex PCR, and the TCRdb table lists in-frame clones only, not all of them. The sample shows around 270,000 clones, approximately 91% of them seen only once. The sequenced material came from peripheral blood. The chain combines TRBV5-1 with TRBJ1-3; D perhaps matches TRBD1 (5 bases). The clonotype originates from a person aged 18 to 35 with COVID-19, enrolled during active disease. As DNA, the CDR3 is TGCGCCAGCAGAGGGAACTACAGGACCTCTGGAAACACCATATATTTT. Its translation: CASRGNYRTSGNTIYF.